Given below is one T cell receptor (beta chain) in context. Its target is unknown. The PCR ran on 60 Vbeta and 13 Jbeta primers. Measured with immunoSEQ multiplex PCR; TCRdb has only the in-frame clones, and not every one. Of around 280,000 clones listed, 70% to 90% are singletons. The source of the sample is a study of cytomegalovirus exposure and HLA in healthy donors. Study-wide findings and caveats: In all likelihood, a cluster of highly shared sequence variants was a sequencing artifact. A later analysis reportedly found fewer N-insertions in an Asian-associated ancestry cluster than the roughly 670-donor mean. CMV serostatus was the only immune exposure information that was available. Looking again later, the authors saw that most CMV-associated TCR beta chains seemed HLA-restricted.

With 0 bases removed from V and 3 bases from J, the gap between germline ends came to 20 bases. The CDR3 consists of 17 residues. Germline V gives CDR1 GTSNPN, CDR2 SVGIG (reference sequence). The chain joins TRBV30 to TRBJ1-2; possibly TRBD1 for D (5 bases). The sequenced sample was PBMCs. The clonotype comes from a woman between 18 and 29 years old in good health and CMV-seronegative. The CDR3 is CAWSVSTPQGGDYGYTF. For the CDR3, the DNA is TGTGCCTGGAGTGTATCCACACCTCAGGGTGGAGACTATGGCTACACCTTC.